A single sample gave rise to the 7 T cell receptor delta chains below, sequenced in a study of Vδ1+ human thymocytes. General study results and limits: In the thymus, TRG and TRD repertoires looked highly polyclonal with Gaussian CDR3 lengths.

Antigen specificity for these receptors is unknown. Sequences come from RNA converted to cDNA by reverse transcription. Multiplex PCR used pooled V-gene forward primers and a constant-region reverse primer to amplify CDR3s. TCRdb called clones from the multiplex PCR reads again using CATT. Here the sample spans roughly 76,000 delta-chain clones, more than 30% being singletons. The sequenced sample was Vdelta1+ gamma-delta thymocytes from the thymus. Subset described: FACS-sorted CD3+ TCRalphabeta- TCRVdelta1+ TCRVdelta2- thymocytes. These receptor sequences come from a boy under two years old who had congenital heart surgery.

The gene calls are TRDV1 and TRDJ1, with unresolved D. CDR3 size: 19 residues. Germline CDR1 is TSWWSYY and CDR2 is QGS. V gave up 2 bases and J gave up 1 base, with 23 bases separating them. Here the CDR3 DNA reads TGTGCTCTTGGGGAATATTGCTTCGAGTGTCCGACCCCCACCGATAAACTCATCTTT. Its translation is CALGEYCFECPTPTDKLIF.

As regards this clone: Because the CDR3's place on the DNA is in doubt, the DNA is left out and the CDR3 is given as listed by TCRdb. This chain uses TRAV29/DV5 with TRDJ1; the D call in the table, TRDD3, was not verified against the DNA. Inclusive of both ends, the CDR3 amounts to 20 amino acids. Germline V CDR1 and CDR2: NSMFDY, ISSIKDK. The CDR3 here is CSVLLCSIPRRETYTDKLIF.

This clone was observed a handful of times. This chain links TRDV1 with TRDJ1, with a weak D call TRDD3 (6 bases). Germline V lookup: CDR1 TSWWSYY, CDR2 QGS. The length of the CDR3 is 19 residues. The germline V and J ends were trimmed by 1 base and 3 bases, with 24 bases remaining between them. The CDR3 region is CALGEQGPYLGFSPDKLIF. CDR3 coding DNA: TGTGCTCTTGGGGAACAGGGCCCTTATCTGGGGTTTTCCCCCGATAAACTCATCTTT.

This clone has a handful of counts. The gene calls are TRDV1 and TRDJ1; 13 bases fit TRDD3. V trimming: 4 bases; J trimming: 4 bases; junction bases outside the gene matches: 15. Germline V CDR1 and CDR2: TSWWSYY, QGS. The CDR3 extends over 19 amino acids. The CDR3 nucleotides read TGTGCTCTTGGGGCTTGGGCACACACTGGGGGATACGCGAACGATAAACTCATCTTT. Its translation: CALGAWAHTGGYANDKLIF.

Points on this clone: An end of the junction does not agree with germline; a read error may underlie this. The chain carries TRDV1 and TRDJ1; D gene uncertain. CDR1 and CDR2 from the germline V gene are TSWWSYY and QGS. This CDR3 comprises 16 residues. The CDR3 bases are TGTGCTCTTGGGGGGATTATTGAGCTTTACACCGGTAAACTCATCTTT. Its translation is CALGGIIELYTGKLIF.

This clone has just a few counts. This chain uses TRDV1 with TRDJ1; possibly TRDD2 for D (9 bases). Between the trimmed V and J ends, which lost 0 bases and 2 bases, there was a span of 28 bases. This CDR3 has 21 residues. Germline V gene sequence: CDR1 TSWWSYY, CDR2 QGS. The CDR3 here is CALGELTFLRFGGWGTDKLIF. CDR3 nucleotides: TGTGCTCTTGGGGAACTGACCTTCCTACGGTTTGGGGGATGGGGAACCGATAAACTCATCTTT.

V and J are TRDV2 and TRDJ1, with D perhaps TRDD3 (6 bases). The length of the CDR3 is 10 residues. V was cut by 5 bases and J by 9 bases, with 9 bases left in between. Germline-derived CDR1 and CDR2 are GEAIGNYY and EKD. This CDR3 is CACAWGQLIF. In DNA form, the CDR3 reads TGTGCCTGTGCCTGGGGACAACTCATCTTT.